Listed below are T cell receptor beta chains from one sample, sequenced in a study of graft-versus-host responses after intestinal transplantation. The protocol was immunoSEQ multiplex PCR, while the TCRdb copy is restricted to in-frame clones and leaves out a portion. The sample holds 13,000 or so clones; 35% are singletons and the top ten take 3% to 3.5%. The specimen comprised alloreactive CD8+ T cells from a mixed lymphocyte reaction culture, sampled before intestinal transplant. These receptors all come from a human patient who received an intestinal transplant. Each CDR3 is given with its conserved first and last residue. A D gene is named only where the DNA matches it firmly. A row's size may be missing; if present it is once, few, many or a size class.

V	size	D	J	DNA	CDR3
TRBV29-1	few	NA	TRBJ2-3	TGCAGCGCCGAGGCCACAGATACGCAGTATTTT	CSAEATDTQYF
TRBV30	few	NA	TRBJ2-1	TGTGCCTGGAGGGAGGGGGGGGGCCAGCAGTTCTTC	CAWREGGGQQFF
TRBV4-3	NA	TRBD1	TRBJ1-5	TGCGCCAGCAGCCAGTACAGGGGAAATCAGCCCCAGCATTTT	CASSQYRGNQPQHF
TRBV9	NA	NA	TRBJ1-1	TGTGCCAGCAGCGCGCCCAGCGCCACTGAAGCTTTCTTT	CASSAPSATEAFF
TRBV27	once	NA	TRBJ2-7	TGTGCCAGCAGTTTCCGCGGGAGACAGGGTCTTTACGAGCAGTACTTC	CASSFRGRQGLYEQYF
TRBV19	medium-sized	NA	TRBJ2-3	TGTGCCAGTAGTATAGGCCCAGCAAATACGCAGTATTTT	CASSIGPANTQYF
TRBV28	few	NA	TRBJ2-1	TGTGCCAGCACCCAAGGAGAAACAGCCTACAATGAGCAGTTCTTC	CASTQGETAYNEQFF
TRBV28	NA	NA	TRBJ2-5	TGTGCCAGCAGTTTATGGAGATCTGGGATAGAGACCCAGTACTTC	CASSLWRSGIETQYF
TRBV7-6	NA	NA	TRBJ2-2	TGTGCCAGCAGCTTAGGGCAGCCCGGGGAGCTGTTTTTT	CASSLGQPGELFF
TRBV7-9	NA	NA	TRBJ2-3	TGTGCCAGCAGCTTAGCCCTCACAGATACGCAGTATTTT	CASSLALTDTQYF
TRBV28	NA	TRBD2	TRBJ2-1	TGTGCCAGCAGTCTAGGGACTAGCGGGAGTAGCGATGAGCAGTTCTTC	CASSLGTSGSSDEQFF
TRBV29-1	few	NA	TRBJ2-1	TGCAGCGTTGAAGACGGCAGCTCCTACAATGAGCAGTTCTTC	CSVEDGSSYNEQFF
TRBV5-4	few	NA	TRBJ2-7	TGCGCCAGCAGCCAAGATCGGGTTACTACCAGCTACGAGCAGTACTTC	CASSQDRVTTSYEQYF
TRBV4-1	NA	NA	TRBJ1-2	TGCGCCAGCAGCCAAGATATAGGGGACTATGGCTACACCTTC	CASSQDIGDYGYTF
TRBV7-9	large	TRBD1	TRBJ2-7	TGTGCCAGCAGCTCCATTGGGACAGGGTGGTACGAGCAGTACTTC	CASSSIGTGWYEQYF
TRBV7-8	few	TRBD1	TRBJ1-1	TGTGCCAGCAGCTTACCAAGGACAGGGGAGAACACTGAAGCTTTCTTT	CASSLPRTGENTEAFF
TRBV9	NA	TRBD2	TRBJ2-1	TGTGCCAGCAGCGTACTGGCTAGCGGGCCCTACAATGAGCAGTTCTTC	CASSVLASGPYNEQFF
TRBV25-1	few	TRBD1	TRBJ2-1	TGTGCCAGCAGTGAATGGGGACAGGGGAACAATGAGCAGTTCTTC	CASSEWGQGNNEQFF
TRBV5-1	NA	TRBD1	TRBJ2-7	TGCGCCAGTCGATACGGACAGGGTTCGGGCGAGCAGTACTTC	CASRYGQGSGEQYF
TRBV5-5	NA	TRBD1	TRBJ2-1	TGTGCCAGCAGCTTAAGGGGGCGCATTGATTCCTACAATGAGCAGTTCTTC	CASSLRGRIDSYNEQFF
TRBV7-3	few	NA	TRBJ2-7	TGTGCCAGAACCTGGGGGTCCCGTTGTCCCCCGGGTGACTACGAGCAGTACTTC	CARTWGSRCPPGDYEQYF
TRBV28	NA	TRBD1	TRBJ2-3	TGTGCCAGCAGTTTTTCGGCAGGGGGCCTCGATACGCAGTATTTT	CASSFSAGGLDTQYF
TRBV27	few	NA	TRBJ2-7	TGTGCCAGCAGTGAATCGCACACTACTTCCTACGAGCAGTACTTC	CASSESHTTSYEQYF
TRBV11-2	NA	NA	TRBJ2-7	TGTGCCAGCAGCTTGCTTATGTCACAGAGCTACGAGCAGTACTTC	CASSLLMSQSYEQYF
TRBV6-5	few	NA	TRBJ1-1	TGTGCCAGCAGCCCCGGAGGGTGGAACACTGAAGCTTTCTTT	CASSPGGWNTEAFF
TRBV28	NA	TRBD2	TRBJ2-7	TGTGCCAGCAGTTACCTAGCGGGAACCTACGAGCAGTACTTC	CASSYLAGTYEQYF
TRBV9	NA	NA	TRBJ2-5	TGTGCCAGCAGCGTAGGAGCAGGGTTGGGTCAAGAGACCCAGTACTTC	CASSVGAGLGQETQYF
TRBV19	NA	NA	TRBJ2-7	TGTGCCAGTAGTGCATCAGGGGGGTACGAGCAGTACTTC	CASSASGGYEQYF
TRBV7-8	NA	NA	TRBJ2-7	TGTGCCAGCAGCTTGAGCGACCGCTACGAGCAGTACTTC	CASSLSDRYEQYF
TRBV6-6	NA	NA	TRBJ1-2	TGTGCCAGCAGTTACGTTGCCGGGACTTCGGGCTACACCTTC	CASSYVAGTSGYTF
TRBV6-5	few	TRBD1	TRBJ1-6	TGTGCCAGCAGTTTCTATGGGACAGGGAATAATTCACCCCTCCACTTT	CASSFYGTGNNSPLHF
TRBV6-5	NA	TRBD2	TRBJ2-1	TGTGCCAGCAGTTACGGGAGGGCGAGCAATGAGCAGTTCTTC	CASSYGRASNEQFF
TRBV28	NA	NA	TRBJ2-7	TGTGCCAGCAGCTCGGGGGCCACCTACGAGCAGTACTTC	CASSSGATYEQYF
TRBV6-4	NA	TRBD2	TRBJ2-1	TGTGCCAGCAGTGACTCGCCGAGCGGGAGTAATGAGCAGTTCTTC	CASSDSPSGSNEQFF
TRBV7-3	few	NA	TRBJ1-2	TGTGCCAGCAGCTTAGCGGCGGTCTATGGCTACACCTTC	CASSLAAVYGYTF
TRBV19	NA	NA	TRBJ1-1	TGTGCCAGCGGGACATCGAACACTGAAGCTTTCTTT	CASGTSNTEAFF
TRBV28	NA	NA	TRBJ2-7	TGTGCCAGCAGCTTTGGACGGTCGTACGAGCAGTACTTC	CASSFGRSYEQYF
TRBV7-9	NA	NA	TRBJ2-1	TGTGCCAGCAGCTTTTCCCTTTACGATGAGCAGTTCTTC	CASSFSLYDEQFF
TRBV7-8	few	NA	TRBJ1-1	TGTGCCAGCAGCTTCAACCCCGGACTACGGGAGATTGAAGCTTTCTTT	CASSFNPGLREIEAFF
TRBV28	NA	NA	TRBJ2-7	TGTGCCAGTCAGATGGGGGACGAGCAGTACTTC	CASQMGDEQYF
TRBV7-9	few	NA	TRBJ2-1	TGTGCCAGCAGCTTTCGCGGCGATGAGCAGTTCTTC	CASSFRGDEQFF
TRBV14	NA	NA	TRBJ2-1	TGTGCCAGCAGGAGGCGCTCCTACAATGAGCAGTTCTTC	CASRRRSYNEQFF
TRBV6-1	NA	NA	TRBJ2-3	TGTGCCAGCACCCCGAGCCGGGTTGAGGGGGATACGCAGTATTTT	CASTPSRVEGDTQYF
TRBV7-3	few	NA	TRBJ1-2	TGTGCCAGCAGCTTAGGGACGGATAACTATGGCTACACCTTC	CASSLGTDNYGYTF
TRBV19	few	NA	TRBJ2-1	TGTGCCAGTAGTTGGGGGCTCTACAATGAGCAGTTCTTC	CASSWGLYNEQFF
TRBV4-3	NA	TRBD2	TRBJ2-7	TGCGCCAGCGGGACTAGCGGGACCGGGCGCGGGGAGCAGTACTTC	CASGTSGTGRGEQYF
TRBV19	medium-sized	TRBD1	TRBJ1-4	TGTGCCACGTTACCGGGACAGGGGCCATTTGCAACTAATGAAAAACTGTTTTTT	CATLPGQGPFATNEKLFF
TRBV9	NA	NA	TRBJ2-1	TGTGCCAGCAGCGAGGCCCCGGGACGGGCCTACAATGAGCAGTTCTTC	CASSEAPGRAYNEQFF
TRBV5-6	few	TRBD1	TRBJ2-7	TGTGCCAGCAGCTTGGGCGGCAGGGGGTCCTACGAGCAGTACTTC	CASSLGGRGSYEQYF